This T cell receptor (beta chain) was profiled in a study of control samples from healthy donors and cancer patients. Data came from immunoSEQ multiplex PCR; TCRdb stores just in-frame clones and leaves some out. The data show some 150,000 clones, with about 95% seen just once and around 15% held by the top ten. The junction had 8 bases not matched to a gene; V was cut back by 6 bases and J by 3 bases. In germline, CDR1 is MNHEY, CDR2 SVGAGI. The CDR3 loop spans 15 amino acids. The sequencing sample was made of PBMCs. The chain recombines TRBV6-5 with TRBJ1-5, with 7 bases matching TRBD1. This receptor was taken from a man in his sixties with colorectal cancer. The CDR3 region is CASSDSGGHNQPQHF. In DNA form, the CDR3 reads TGTGCCAGCAGCGATTCAGGGGGGCACAATCAGCCCCAGCATTTT.